Each of the 28 T cell receptor beta chains below was sequenced from the same sample in a study of metastatic and nonmetastatic thyroid tumors. TCRdb re-analyzed the PCR reads using MiXCR. The sample contains approximately 13,000 clones, around 23% of which appear only once. Thyroid surgery was preceded by no treatment in any patient. The sample was blood. These receptors all come from a female donor with papillary thyroid cancer or a benign thyroid nodule (not recorded which). Some clones in this sample may be carry-over from other donors' samples.

There are many counts of this clone. The same CDR3 also results from other DNA sequences found in this sample. The rearrangement uses TRBV4-1 and TRBJ2-7; 7 bases are a match to TRBD2. Looked up from germline, CDR1 is MGHRA and CDR2 is YSYEKL. The CDR3 totals 15 residues. V trimming: 3 bases; J trimming: 0 bases; junction bases outside the gene matches: 5. The CDR3 DNA reads TGCGCCAGCAGCCAGGCGGGAGACTCCTCCTACGAGCAGTACGTC. Encoded protein: CASSQAGDSSYEQYV.

V gene TRBV5-1 combines with J gene TRBJ2-2, with 8 bases matching TRBD2. CDR3 length: 14 amino acids. Germline V gene sequence: CDR1 SGHRS, CDR2 YFSETQ. The V segment lost 4 bases and the J segment 7 bases; nucleotides outside the gene matches: 6. Here the CDR3 reads CASSTGGSGGELFF. The CDR3 DNA sequence: TGCGCCAGCAGCACGGGGGGGTCTGGCGGGGAGCTGTTTTTT.

The gene calls are TRBV3-1 and TRBJ1-6; D not certain. The CDR3 sequence is 14 residues long. Germline CDR1 and CDR2: LGHDT and YNNKEL (reference sequence). V was clipped by 2 bases and J by 7 bases, with 9 bases between them. The CDR3 is CASSQRLGNSPLHF. In DNA, the CDR3 is TGTGCCAGCAGCCAAAGGTTGGGAAATTCACCCCTCCACTTT.

In this sample, this clone turned up a few times. This chain links TRBV12-3 or TRBV12-4 with TRBJ2-7; 7 positions agree with TRBD2. The CDR3 extends over 14 amino acids. Trimming at V came to 3 bases and at J to 4 bases, leaving 6 bases not matched to a gene. CDR3 in amino acids: CASSFRGSSYEQYF. CDR3 sequence (DNA): TGTGCCAGCAGTTTTCGCGGGAGTTCGTACGAGCAGTACTTC.

In its sample, this clone is medium-sized. This chain connects TRBV28 to TRBJ1-4; D might be TRBD1 (6 bases). Germline V CDR1 and CDR2: MDHEN, SYDVKM. With 7 bases removed from V and 7 bases from J, the gap between germline ends came to 16 bases. This CDR3 has 14 residues. In DNA form, the CDR3 reads TGTGCCAGCACCTACGGGGGGGCGGGTGAAAAACTGTTTTTT. This sequence encodes CASTYGGAGEKLFF.

The V and J genes are TRBV10-1 and TRBJ2-7; D possibly uses TRBD1 or TRBD2 (5 bases each). In germline, CDR1 is WNHNN, CDR2 SYGVQD (reference sequence). V was trimmed by 9 bases and J by 4 bases, leaving 28 bases between them. CDR3 length equals 17 residues. The DNA of the CDR3 is TGCGCCAGTAAAGCCAGGGACGGATTCCAGATTATGTACGAGCAGTACGTC. This sequence encodes CASKARDGFQIMYEQYV.

This clone showed up many times. The V gene is TRBV20-1, the J gene TRBJ1-1; a weak D match, TRBD1 (5 bases). V dropped 6 bases and J dropped 11 bases, with 13 bases sitting between them. The CDR3 extends over 10 amino acids. CDR1 is DFQATT and CDR2 is SNEGSKA in the germline V gene (reference sequence). The CDR3 DNA sequence: TGCAGTGCAGAGCGGGACGAGGCTTTCTTT. Encoded protein: CSAERDEAFF.

The sample holds many counts of this clone. The V and J genes are TRBV20-1 and TRBJ2-5, with a tentative D call TRBD1 (6 bases). The CDR3 spans 13 residues. Germline values: CDR1 DFQATT, CDR2 SNEGSKA (reference sequence). V gave up 6 bases and J gave up 5 bases, with 16 bases separating them. This CDR3 is CSASRGGGETQYF. In DNA, the CDR3 is TGCAGTGCCAGCCGAGGGGGTGGGGAGACCCAGTACTTC.

This clone has ten or more counts. The rearrangement joins TRBV4-1 to TRBJ2-1; 9 bases map to TRBD1. CDR3 length: 15 amino acids. After removal of 5 bases from V and 5 bases from J, the junction contained 7 bases not matched to a gene. Germline V gene sequence: CDR1 MGHRA, CDR2 YSYEKL. CDR3 loop: CASSTDRGKNNEQFF. As DNA, the CDR3 is TGCGCCAGCAGCACCGACAGGGGGAAGAACAATGAGCAGTTCTTC.

The chain couples TRBV20-1 to TRBJ1-3; the D is unclear. From germline, CDR1 is DFQATT and CDR2 SNEGSKA (reference sequence). V shed 6 bases and J shed 6 bases, with 15 bases lying between them. This CDR3 contains 13 residues. The CDR3 loop is CSALLPTANTIYF. The CDR3 bases are TGCAGTGCCCTCCTCCCCACAGCAAACACCATATATTTT.

Ten or more counts support this clone. V is TRBV5-1 and J is TRBJ2-3; TRBD2 aligns across 7 bases. Germline V gives CDR1 SGHRS, CDR2 YFSETQ. This CDR3 contains 15 residues. V shed 4 bases and J 5 bases; nucleotides not matched to a gene: 10. The DNA of the CDR3 is TGCGCCAGCAGCGACCCGGGACTACGACGAGATACGCAGTATTTT. Translating it yields CASSDPGLRRDTQYF.

This clone was counted ten times or more. The gene calls are TRBV3-1 and TRBJ2-2, with TRBD1 matching 8 bases. This CDR3 contains 14 residues. In germline, CDR1 is LGHDT, CDR2 YNNKEL (reference sequence). V was clipped by 11 bases and J by 2 bases; unmatched bases: 7. The CDR3 loop is CASGQGINTGELFF. CDR3 bases: TGTGCCTCTGGACAGGGAATTAACACCGGGGAGCTGTTTTTT.

Within the sample, this clone is medium-sized. V is TRBV27 and J is TRBJ1-3; D possibly corresponds to TRBD1 (5 bases). The CDR3 covers 17 residues. Germline V CDR1 and CDR2: MNHEY, SMNVEV (reference sequence). Trimming removed 2 bases at V and 4 bases at J, with 18 bases between. CDR3 region: CASSLRGPGGGGNTIYF. The CDR3 nucleotides read TGTGCCAGCAGTTTACGGGGCCCTGGGGGAGGAGGAAACACCATATATTTT.

V and J are TRBV12-3 or TRBV12-4 and TRBJ2-3; D is possibly TRBD1 (5 bases). Trimming shortened V by 7 bases and J by 8 bases, and 25 bases separated the two germline ends. The CDR3 spans 16 residues. The CDR3 coding sequence is TGTGCCAGCATTTTCTACAGGACGAAGAATTTTGTTACGCAGTATTTT. Protein: CASIFYRTKNFVTQYF.

In its sample, this clone was seen many times. The chain recombines TRBV18 with TRBJ1-4; no definite D call. V lost 3 bases, J lost 1 base, and 12 bases lay in between. Germline values: CDR1 KGHSH, CDR2 LQKENI. This CDR3 contains 16 residues. CDR3 bases: TGTGCCAGCTCACCGCCCTCCGCGGTAACTAATGAAAAACTGTTTTTT. This encodes CASSPPSAVTNEKLFF.

The table lists this clone with many counts. J is TRBJ1-4 and V is TRBV20-1; D might be TRBD1 (6 bases). Trimming removed 6 bases at V and 7 bases at J, with 18 bases between. The CDR3 contains 14 residues. Germline CDR1 DFQATT, CDR2 SNEGSKA (reference sequence). The CDR3 DNA reads TGCAGTGCGAGATCTACAGGGTTGGGTGAAAAACTGTTTTTT. Translation: CSARSTGLGEKLFF.

There are many counts of this clone. J is TRBJ1-1 and V is TRBV10-3; no reliable D call. The V end was cut by 6 bases, the J end by 0 bases, with 8 bases between. CDR1 and CDR2 (germline): ENHRY, SYGVKD. This CDR3 is built from 13 residues. The CDR3 here is CAIRISVNTEAFF. The CDR3 DNA is TGTGCCATCAGGATTAGTGTGAACACTGAAGCTTTCTTT.

By share, this clone ranks as medium-sized. The rearrangement links TRBV6-1 to TRBJ2-5; D could derive from TRBD1 or TRBD2 (5 bases each). This CDR3 contains 14 residues. The V end lost 8 bases, the J end lost 5 bases, and 18 bases lay between the germline ends. The germline CDR1 and CDR2 sequences are MNHNS and SASEGT. CDR3 bases: TGTGCCAGCCAGCCGAGGGGCTGGCGTGAGACCCAGTACTTC. Translation gives CASQPRGWRETQYF.

By share, this clone ranks as medium-sized. V gene TRBV27 combines with J gene TRBJ1-2; 11 positions agree with TRBD1. CDR3 length equals 14 residues. V lost 6 bases to trimming and J lost 8 bases; unmatched junction nucleotides: 8. From germline, CDR1 is MNHEY and CDR2 SMNVEV (reference sequence). The CDR3 DNA reads TGTGCCAGCAGCAGGACAGGGGGCATAGAGGGCTACACCTTC. This encodes CASSRTGGIEGYTF.

The rearrangement joins TRBV7-8 to TRBJ1-5; D perhaps matches TRBD1 (6 bases). V lost 10 bases to trimming and J lost 9 bases, with 25 bases between them. Germline lookup yields CDR1 SGHVS and CDR2 FQNEAQ. The CDR3 loop spans 15 amino acids. CDR3 nucleotide sequence: TGTGCCAAAAGCCCACATCAGGGGCCCTCATTGCCCCAGCATTTT. It specifies CAKSPHQGPSLPQHF.

This sequence joins TRBV2 and TRBJ2-2; 13 bases agree with TRBD2. The CDR3 totals 16 residues. Germline values: CDR1 SNHLY, CDR2 FYNNEI. V trimming: 6 bases; J trimming: 5 bases; junction bases outside the gene matches: 6. The CDR3 region has the DNA TGTGCCAGCAGGAAACTAGCGGGGGGGCGTACCGGGGAGCTGTTTTTT. Its protein is CASRKLAGGRTGELFF.

This rearrangement joins TRBV19 to TRBJ1-1; D might be TRBD1 (6 bases). CDR1 LNHDA and CDR2 SQIVND come from the germline V gene (reference sequence). The CDR3 is 14 amino acids. The V gene lost 7 bases and the J gene lost 3 bases, with 15 bases spanning the gap. The CDR3 nucleotides read TGTGCCAGTATACCGCAGGGGACGGACACTGAAGCTTTCTTT. Its translation: CASIPQGTDTEAFF. Supplemented by reference TRBV19 and TRBJ1-1, the full variable domain reads DGGITQSPKYLFRKEGQNVTLSCEQNLNHDAMYWYRQDPGQGLRLIYYSQIVNDFQKGDIAEGYSVSREKKESFPLTVTSAQKNPTAFYLCASIPQGTDTEAFFGQGTRLTVV.

This clone was seen a single time. The chain joins TRBV20-1 to TRBJ2-3; 7 bases are shared with TRBD2. Trimming at V came to 1 base and at J to 7 bases, leaving 11 bases not matched to a gene. Germline assignment: CDR1 DFQATT and CDR2 SNEGSKA (reference sequence). The CDR3 totals 15 residues. The DNA of the CDR3 is TGCAGTGCTAGAGCCTGGCGGGAGTATCGTTATACGCAGTATTTT. It is translated as CSARAWREYRYTQYF.

This clone was counted at least ten times. The V gene is TRBV29-1, the J gene TRBJ1-2; D is unclear. Germline CDR1 reads SQVTM; CDR2 reads ANQGSEA. V lost 1 base and J 7 bases, leaving 10 bases between the germline ends. The CDR3 spans 12 residues. CDR3: CSVEATNSGYTF. Here the CDR3 DNA reads TGCAGCGTTGAAGCTACGAACAGTGGCTACACCTTC.

The chain couples TRBV27 to TRBJ2-4; TRBD2 matches at 8 bases. The germline V gene encodes CDR1 MNHEY and CDR2 SMNVEV (reference sequence). After removal of 6 bases from V and 8 bases from J, the junction contained 3 bases not matched to a gene. The CDR3 spans 12 residues. Here the CDR3 DNA reads TGTGCCAGCAGAGCGGGAGCTGACATTCAGTACTTC. Its translation: CASRAGADIQYF.

The V and J genes are TRBV5-8 and TRBJ2-3, with D possibly TRBD1 on 6 matching bases. Germline values: CDR1 SGHTS, CDR2 YDEGEE. The V end lost 0 bases, the J end lost 5 bases, and 10 bases lay between the germline ends. The CDR3 spans 14 residues. The DNA for the CDR3 is TGTGCCAGCAGCTTGGGGACAGCAAAAGATACGCAGTATTTT. Translating gives CASSLGTAKDTQYF.

This clone showed up many times. The chain recombines TRBV6-2 or TRBV6-3 with TRBJ1-5, with a possible D match to TRBD1 (6 bases). This CDR3 contains 17 residues. Germline V gene data show CDR1 as MNHEY and CDR2 as SVGEGT. V was clipped by 4 bases and J by 1 base, with 17 bases between them. The CDR3 DNA reads as TGTGCCAGCAGTTCTGTACCTACAGGGTCGAGCAATCAGCCCCAGCATTTT. Translating gives CASSSVPTGSSNQPQHF.

The table lists this clone with many counts. This chain links TRBV7-6 with TRBJ1-1; maybe TRBD1 (6 bases). Trimming shortened V by 4 bases and J by 3 bases, and 24 bases separated the two germline ends. Germline V gives CDR1 SGHVS, CDR2 FNYEAQ. CDR3 size: 18 residues. The CDR3 DNA reads as TGTGCCAGCAGCTCTCCGGCGACACTTAAAAGGGGGGACACTGAAGCTTTCTTT. This encodes CASSSPATLKRGDTEAFF.